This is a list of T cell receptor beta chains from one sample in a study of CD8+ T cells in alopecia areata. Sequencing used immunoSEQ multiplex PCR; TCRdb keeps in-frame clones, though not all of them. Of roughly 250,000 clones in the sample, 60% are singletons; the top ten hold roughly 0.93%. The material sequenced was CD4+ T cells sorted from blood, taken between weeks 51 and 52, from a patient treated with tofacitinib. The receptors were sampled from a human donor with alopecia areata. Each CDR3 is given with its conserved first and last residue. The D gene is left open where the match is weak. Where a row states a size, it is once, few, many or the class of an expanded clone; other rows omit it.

CSARSGGASGELFF,TGCAGCGCCCGTAGCGGGGGGGCGAGCGGGGAGCTGTTTTTT,NA,TRBD2,TRBV29-1,TRBJ2-2
CASSLRGGGTDTQYF,TGTGCCAGCAGCTTAAGGGGCGGGGGCACAGATACGCAGTATTTT,NA,NA,TRBV7-6,TRBJ2-3
CASARDSLDTQYF,TGTGCCAGCGCCCGGGACAGCCTAGATACGCAGTATTTT,NA,TRBD1,TRBV6-1,TRBJ2-3
CASKSDLADEKLFF,TGCGCCAGCAAAAGTGACTTGGCGGATGAAAAACTGTTTTTT,few,NA,TRBV5-1,TRBJ1-4
CSGTVLYGYTF,TGCAGTGGGACTGTCCTCTATGGCTACACCTTC,NA,NA,TRBV29-1,TRBJ1-2
CASSRDTPFYGYTF,TGCGCCAGCAGCCGGGACACGCCTTTCTATGGCTACACCTTC,NA,NA,TRBV5-1,TRBJ1-2
CASSLLGTYGYTF,TGCGCCAGCAGCTTGTTAGGGACCTATGGCTACACCTTC,NA,NA,TRBV5-1,TRBJ1-2
CASSLTGQEQYF,TGTGCCAGCAGCTTGACAGGGCAGGAGCAGTACTTC,NA,TRBD1,TRBV7-9,TRBJ2-7
CASSMRGGGDEQFF,TGTGCCAGTAGTATGCGGGGGGGCGGCGATGAGCAGTTCTTC,few,TRBD2,TRBV19,TRBJ2-1
CASGRGLGNQPQHF,TGTGCCAGCGGGCGGGGGCTCGGAAATCAGCCCCAGCATTTT,NA,NA,TRBV7-9,TRBJ1-5
CASSQDQGAGRQPQHF,TGTGCCAGCAGCCAAGATCAGGGGGCGGGTAGACAGCCCCAGCATTTT,few,TRBD1,TRBV4-2,TRBJ1-5
CASSQDQTDPYEQYF,TGCGCCAGCAGCCAAGATCAAACGGACCCCTACGAGCAGTACTTC,NA,NA,TRBV4-3,TRBJ2-7
CAWSTPGGNQPQHF,TGTGCCTGGAGCACCCCCGGGGGCAATCAGCCCCAGCATTTT,NA,NA,TRBV30,TRBJ1-5
CASSWTDEAFF,TGTGCCAGCAGCTGGACCGATGAAGCTTTCTTT,NA,NA,TRBV5-6,TRBJ1-1
CASSKEKRVTGELFF,TGTGCCAGCAGCAAAGAGAAAAGGGTTACCGGGGAGCTGTTTTTT,few,NA,TRBV21-1,TRBJ2-2
CASSQDSRGLDGYTF,TGCGCCAGCAGCCAAGATAGCAGGGGGCTCGATGGCTACACCTTC,NA,TRBD1,TRBV4-1,TRBJ1-2
CASRDSSYNEQFF,TGCGCCAGCCGAGATAGCTCCTACAATGAGCAGTTCTTC,NA,NA,TRBV5-1,TRBJ2-1
CASSIVNSLEAFF,TGTGCCAGTAGTATAGTAAACAGCCTTGAAGCTTTCTTT,few,NA,TRBV19,TRBJ1-1
CASSLGTNNEQFF,TGCGCCAGCAGCTTGGGGACAAACAATGAGCAGTTCTTC,NA,NA,TRBV5-1,TRBJ2-1
CASKIHRGRTGELFF,TGTGCCAGCAAAATTCACAGGGGGCGCACCGGGGAGCTGTTTTTT,once,TRBD1,TRBV5-6,TRBJ2-2
CAWSVEYNEQFF,TGTGCCTGGAGTGTAGAGTACAATGAGCAGTTCTTC,once,NA,TRBV30,TRBJ2-1
CASSYIGAPPYTF,TGTGCCAGCAGCTATATCGGAGCGCCCCCCTACACCTTC,NA,NA,TRBV7-9,TRBJ1-2
CASNSGRKETQYF,TGTGCCAGCAATTCAGGCAGAAAAGAGACCCAGTACTTC,few,NA,TRBV19,TRBJ2-5